This is a list of T cell receptor beta chains from one sample in a study of cytomegalovirus exposure and HLA in healthy donors. Data came from immunoSEQ multiplex PCR; TCRdb stores just in-frame clones and leaves some out. The sample has 220,000 or so clones, 82% seen once; the top ten hold less than 3.5%. Material: PBMCs. These receptors all come from a woman in her thirties or forties in good health and CMV-seronegative. Both conserved end residues are part of each CDR3. Each record gives: clone size, D gene, V gene, J gene, CDR3 DNA, CDR3 protein. A D gene is named only where the DNA matches it firmly. Not all rows give a size; the values are once, few, many and, for expanded clones, a class.

>.|.|TRBV28|TRBJ2-1
TGTGCCAGCAGTCCCCCTGGGAGCTCCTACAATGAGCAGTTCTTC
CASSPPGSSYNEQFF
>.|TRBD1|TRBV19|TRBJ1-3
TGTGCCACGGCCCCAGGGGGCTCTGGAAACACCATATATTTT
CATAPGGSGNTIYF
>once|.|TRBV9|TRBJ2-5
TGTGCCAGCAGCGTAGGGTGGGGGAGGGAGACCCAGTACTTC
CASSVGWGRETQYF
>.|TRBD2|TRBV7-3|TRBJ2-1
TGTGCCAGCAGCAGGGGACTAGCGGTCTCCTACAATGAGCAGTTCTTC
CASSRGLAVSYNEQFF
>.|.|TRBV5-8|TRBJ2-3
TGTGCCAGCAGCTTGGAACCACAGGGAGCGTGGGATACGCAGTATTTT
CASSLEPQGAWDTQYF
>.|.|TRBV28|TRBJ1-5
TGTGCCAGCAGCCCCGCGGGGCAGGGGAGGGGAAGCAATCAGCCCCAGCATTTT
CASSPAGQGRGSNQPQHF
>few|.|TRBV27|TRBJ2-7
TGTGCCAGCAGTTTAGGTGGCGCGGCCCTCTACGAGCAGTACTTC
CASSLGGAALYEQYF
>.|.|TRBV7-6|TRBJ2-3
TGTGCCAGCAGCTTAGCGGGAGGCACAGATACGCAGTATTTT
CASSLAGGTDTQYF
>.|TRBD1|TRBV30|TRBJ1-5
TGTGCCTGGAGTGTACGAGGGACAGGGAACAAGGCCCAGCATTTT
CAWSVRGTGNKAQHF
>.|TRBD2|TRBV10-1|TRBJ2-7
TGCGCCAGCAGCGGACTAGCGGGAGGGCCCAGCGAGCAGTACTTC
CASSGLAGGPSEQYF
>.|.|TRBV9|TRBJ2-3
TGTGCCAGCAGCGTAGGCGGGAACACAGATACGCAGTATTTT
CASSVGGNTDTQYF
>.|TRBD1|TRBV6-5|TRBJ2-7
TGTGCCAGCAGCTACACAGGGGGGCGATACGAGCAGTACTTC
CASSYTGGRYEQYF
>once|TRBD1|TRBV4-2|TRBJ1-1
TGTGCCAGCAGCCCCAAACAGGGGAGAGAAGCTTTCTTT
CASSPKQGREAFF
>.|.|TRBV6-5|TRBJ1-3
TGTGCCAGCAGACAGGGCTCTGGAAACACCATATATTTT
CASRQGSGNTIYF
>.|TRBD2|TRBV28|TRBJ2-2
TGTGCCAGCAGTTTACCGACTAGCGGGGGGAACACCGGGGAGCTGTTTTTT
CASSLPTSGGNTGELFF
>.|TRBD2|TRBV6-5|TRBJ2-7
TGTGCCAGCAGTTACTCGCAAGCGGGAGTCTACGAGCAGTACTTC
CASSYSQAGVYEQYF
>.|.|TRBV18|TRBJ1-1
TGTGCCAGCTCACCACCGGGAGTCTATGAAGCTTTCTTT
CASSPPGVYEAFF
>.|TRBD2|TRBV15|TRBJ2-7
TGTGCCACCAGCGCTCAGACTAGCGGGAACTACGAGCAGTACTTC
CATSAQTSGNYEQYF